A single sample is the source of the 20 T cell receptor beta chains below, sequenced in a study of cytomegalovirus exposure and HLA in healthy donors. PCR involved 60 Vbeta and 13 Jbeta primers. The assay was immunoSEQ multiplex PCR, and TCRdb's table has in-frame clones only and misses some. Recorded for this sample: approximately 27,000 clones. Sequenced: PBMCs. These TCRs come from a man aged 30-40 years in good health and CMV-seronegative.

The chain uses TRBV5-6 and TRBJ2-7; 7 bases align to TRBD2. CDR3 size: 15 residues. Trimming took 5 bases from V and 3 from J; bases not matched to a gene: 11. CDR1 is SGHDT, CDR2 YYEEEE, per germline. Here the CDR3 reads CASRYSSGEIYEQYF. Here the CDR3 DNA reads TGTGCCAGCAGGTATTCTAGCGGAGAGATCTACGAGCAGTACTTC. Full variable domain (rest looked up from reference TRBV5-6 and TRBJ2-7): DAGVTQSPTHLIKTRGQQVTLRCSPKSGHDTVSWYQQALGQGPQFIFQYYEEEERQRGNFPDRFSGHQFPNYSSELNVNALLLGDSALYLCASRYSSGEIYEQYFGPGTRLTVT.

CDR3 bases: TGTGCCAGCCGTTTTTCCCCTTACAATGAGCAGTTCTTC. This translates into CASRFSPYNEQFF. This chain uses TRBV6-5 with TRBJ2-1; unclear D gene. The length of the CDR3 is 13 residues. Germline loops: CDR1 MNHEY, CDR2 SVGAGI. V was pared by 8 bases and J by 4 bases, with 12 bases between.

Details on this clone: A read error may produce the germline difference seen at one junction end. The genes are TRBV7-7 and TRBJ2-2; 10 bases match TRBD2. The CDR3 loop spans 16 amino acids. Germline CDR1 and CDR2: SSHAT and FNYEAQ (reference sequence). The CDR3 sequence is CASSLGAGGYTGELFF. CDR3 nucleotide sequence: TGTGCTAGCAGCTTAGGAGCGGGGGGGTACACCGGGGAGCTGTTTTTT.

The chain carries TRBV7-9 and TRBJ1-2; perhaps TRBD1 as D (5 bases). V lost 3 bases, J lost 4 bases, and 9 bases lay in between. The germline gives CDR1 SEHNR, CDR2 FQNEAQ (reference sequence). This CDR3 spans 13 amino acids. For the CDR3, the DNA is TGTGCCAGCAGCTTTGGGGGGGGCTATGGCTACACCTTC. It codes for CASSFGGGYGYTF.

The genes are TRBV12-5 and TRBJ1-5; a possible D gene is TRBD1 (5 bases). Germline CDR1 LGHNT, CDR2 FRNRAP. V lost 8 bases and J 7 bases, leaving 15 bases between the germline ends. The CDR3 is made up of 13 amino acids. CDR3 in amino acids: CASLFGAGQPQHF. As DNA, the CDR3 is TGTGCTAGTTTATTCGGGGCGGGACAGCCCCAGCATTTT.

The gene calls are TRBV6-5 and TRBJ2-7, with 7 bases that match TRBD2. CDR3 size: 15 residues. J was trimmed by 2 bases and V by 5 bases; bases with no gene match: 9. Germline CDR1 and CDR2: MNHEY and SVGAGI. CDR3 loop: CASSTRGGKAYEQYF. CDR3 DNA: TGTGCCAGCAGTACCCGGGGAGGGAAAGCCTACGAGCAGTACTTC.

The J gene is TRBJ2-1, the V gene TRBV7-8; a possible D gene is TRBD2 (5 bases). V was pared by 8 bases and J by 8 bases, with 10 bases between. Germline V CDR1 and CDR2: SGHVS, FQNEAQ. CDR3 length: 11 amino acids. The CDR3 here is CASQTSYEQFF. CDR3 coding DNA: TGTGCCAGCCAAACTAGTTATGAGCAGTTCTTC.

The chain carries TRBV5-1 and TRBJ2-7, with D maybe TRBD2 (5 bases). Trimming shortened V by 0 bases and J by 2 bases, and 9 bases separated the two germline ends. CDR3 length: 14 residues. CDR1 and CDR2 (germline): SGHRS, YFSETQ. Written as DNA, the CDR3 is TGCGCCAGCAGCTTGGAACGGGATACCTACGAGCAGTACTTC. As protein: CASSLERDTYEQYF.

The CDR3 protein is CAWKGTGRSHEQFF. The CDR3 DNA is TGTGCCTGGAAGGGGACAGGGCGTTCTCATGAGCAGTTCTTC. The chain uses TRBV30 and TRBJ2-1, with TRBD1 matching over 9 bases. Per the germline V gene, CDR1 is GTSNPN and CDR2 is SVGIG (reference sequence). Unmatched junction bases numbered 9, after V lost 4 bases and J lost 8 bases. This CDR3 is 14 amino acids long.

This chain connects TRBV4-2 to TRBJ1-1; possible D gene TRBD1, 5 bases. CDR3 length: 17 amino acids. V was trimmed by 0 bases and J by 1 base, leaving 15 bases between them. Germline V CDR1 and CDR2: LGHNA, YNFKEQ. CDR3 nucleotide sequence: TGTGCCAGCAGCCAAGATCTTTCCCGACAGAGGAACACTGAAGCTTTCTTT. Its translation is CASSQDLSRQRNTEAFF.

The chain is built from TRBV29-1 and TRBJ2-7, with D possibly matching TRBD1 (6 bases). Germline V gene sequence: CDR1 SQVTM, CDR2 ANQGSEA. The CDR3 runs 11 residues. Trimming removed 7 bases from V and 3 bases from J, with 10 bases in between. CDR3 bases: TGCAGCGGCGGACAGAGCTACGAGCAGTACTTC. It encodes CSGGQSYEQYF.

The J gene is TRBJ2-7, the V gene TRBV2; TRBD1 is a possible D gene (6 bases). The length of the CDR3 is 11 residues. CDR1 and CDR2 (germline): SNHLY, FYNNEI. V lost 4 bases and J lost 7, with 8 bases in between. This CDR3 reads CASSVGGEQYF. The CDR3 coding sequence is TGTGCCAGCAGTGTAGGGGGTGAGCAGTACTTC.

The rearrangement uses TRBV28 and TRBJ1-2, with 11 bases that match TRBD1. V trimming: 5 bases; J trimming: 8 bases; junction bases outside the gene matches: 4. Germline CDR1 is MDHEN and CDR2 is SYDVKM. CDR3 length: 13 residues. The CDR3 loop reads CASSGTGGCGYTF. CDR3 coding DNA: TGTGCCAGCAGTGGGACAGGGGGGTGCGGCTACACCTTC.

The DNA of the CDR3 is TGCAGCGTTCACTGGGCCCAGAACACTGAAGCTTTCTTT. Its translation: CSVHWAQNTEAFF. The V and J genes are TRBV29-1 and TRBJ1-1; D call uncertain. V gave up 5 bases and J gave up 1 base, with 11 bases separating them. Germline V gene lookup returns CDR1 SQVTM and CDR2 ANQGSEA. The CDR3 sequence is 13 residues long. The full variable domain, in which reference TRBV29-1 and TRBJ1-1 provide the parts outside the CDR3, is SAVISQKPSRDICQRGTSLTIQCQVDSQVTMMFWYRQQPGQSLTLIATANQGSEATYESGFVIDKFPISRPNLTFSTLTVSNMSPEDSSIYLCSVHWAQNTEAFFGQGTRLTVV.

This chain links TRBV4-2 with TRBJ2-7; D may be TRBD2 (5 bases). V lost 4 bases to trimming and J lost 0 bases, with 7 bases between them. The CDR3 is 13 amino acids. Per the germline V gene, CDR1 is LGHNA and CDR2 is YNFKEQ. The CDR3 DNA reads as TGTGCCAGCAGCCCCGACTACTCCTACGAGCAGTACTTC. Its protein product is CASSPDYSYEQYF.

The gene calls are TRBV5-5 and TRBJ2-3, with TRBD2 matching 7 bases. The CDR3 consists of 14 residues. Germline CDR1 reads SGHKS; CDR2 reads YYEKEE (reference sequence). V was clipped by 4 bases and J by 6 bases; unmatched bases: 8. CDR3 nucleotide sequence: TGTGCCAGCAGCCGGACTAGTTCCATCGATACGCAGTATTTT. Translating it yields CASSRTSSIDTQYF.

The J gene is TRBJ2-7, the V gene TRBV28; 11 bases align to TRBD1. With 4 bases clipped from V and 7 bases from J, the junction kept 6 bases outside the gene matches. CDR3 length equals 14 residues. Per the germline V gene, CDR1 is MDHEN and CDR2 is SYDVKM. CDR3 sequence (DNA): TGTGCCAGCAGTTCTGGACAGGGGGCGGATGAGCAGTACTTC. Its protein is CASSSGQGADEQYF.

The chain combines TRBV15 with TRBJ2-3; D is perhaps TRBD2 (6 bases). Trimming removed 3 bases at V and 0 bases at J, with 13 bases between. This CDR3 has 16 residues. Germline CDR1 is LNHNV and CDR2 is YYDKDF (reference sequence). CDR3 DNA sequence: TGTGCCACCAGCAGCCGGGTGCGGGGAAGCACAGATACGCAGTATTTT. Amino acids: CATSSRVRGSTDTQYF.

The genes are TRBV7-8 and TRBJ1-2, with D tentatively TRBD1 (6 bases). The germline V gene encodes CDR1 SGHVS and CDR2 FQNEAQ. V gave up 5 bases and J gave up 1 base, with 11 bases separating them. CDR3 length: 14 residues. The CDR3 DNA follows: TGTGCCAGCAGCCTTACAGGGTATAACTATGGCTACACCTTC. Its translation is CASSLTGYNYGYTF.

The genes are TRBV4-2 and TRBJ2-7; 9 bases are shared with TRBD1. CDR3 length: 16 residues. The V gene's germline CDR1 is LGHNA and CDR2 YNFKEQ. V was clipped by 4 bases and J by 1 base; unmatched bases: 8. The CDR3 region has the DNA TGTGCCAGCAGCCGGACAGGAGGGACAGGGTCCTACGAGCAGTACTTC. Protein: CASSRTGGTGSYEQYF.